This TCR beta chain originates from a study of early T cells in non-severe SARS-CoV-2 infection. There are many counts of this clonotype. The TCR library protocol attached unique molecular identifiers to the individual cDNA molecules. Using its own MiXCR run on the 5' RACE reads, TCRdb lists one record per CDR3 protein. The table shows tens of thousands of distinct CDR3 sequences, with around 4% occurring only once. The CDR3 totals 11 residues. Trimming took off 3 bases at V and 7 bases at J, with 6 bases between the two ends. In germline, CDR1 is SNHLY, CDR2 FYNNEI. Specimen: whole blood. The chain couples TRBV2 to TRBJ2-5, with D hard to call. This TCR was recovered from an adult who was a healthcare worker with PCR-confirmed SARS-CoV-2 infection or an uninfected control (not recorded which). The CDR3 DNA reads as TGTGCCAGCAGTGATGAGAGGACCCAGTACTTC. It encodes CASSDERTQYF. The full variable domain, completed using reference TRBV2 and TRBJ2-5, is EPEVTQTPSHQVTQMGQEVILRCVPISNHLYFYWYRQILGQKVEFLVSFYNNEISEKSEIFDDQFSVERPDGSNFTLKIRSTKLEDSAMYFCASSDERTQYFGPGTRLLVL.